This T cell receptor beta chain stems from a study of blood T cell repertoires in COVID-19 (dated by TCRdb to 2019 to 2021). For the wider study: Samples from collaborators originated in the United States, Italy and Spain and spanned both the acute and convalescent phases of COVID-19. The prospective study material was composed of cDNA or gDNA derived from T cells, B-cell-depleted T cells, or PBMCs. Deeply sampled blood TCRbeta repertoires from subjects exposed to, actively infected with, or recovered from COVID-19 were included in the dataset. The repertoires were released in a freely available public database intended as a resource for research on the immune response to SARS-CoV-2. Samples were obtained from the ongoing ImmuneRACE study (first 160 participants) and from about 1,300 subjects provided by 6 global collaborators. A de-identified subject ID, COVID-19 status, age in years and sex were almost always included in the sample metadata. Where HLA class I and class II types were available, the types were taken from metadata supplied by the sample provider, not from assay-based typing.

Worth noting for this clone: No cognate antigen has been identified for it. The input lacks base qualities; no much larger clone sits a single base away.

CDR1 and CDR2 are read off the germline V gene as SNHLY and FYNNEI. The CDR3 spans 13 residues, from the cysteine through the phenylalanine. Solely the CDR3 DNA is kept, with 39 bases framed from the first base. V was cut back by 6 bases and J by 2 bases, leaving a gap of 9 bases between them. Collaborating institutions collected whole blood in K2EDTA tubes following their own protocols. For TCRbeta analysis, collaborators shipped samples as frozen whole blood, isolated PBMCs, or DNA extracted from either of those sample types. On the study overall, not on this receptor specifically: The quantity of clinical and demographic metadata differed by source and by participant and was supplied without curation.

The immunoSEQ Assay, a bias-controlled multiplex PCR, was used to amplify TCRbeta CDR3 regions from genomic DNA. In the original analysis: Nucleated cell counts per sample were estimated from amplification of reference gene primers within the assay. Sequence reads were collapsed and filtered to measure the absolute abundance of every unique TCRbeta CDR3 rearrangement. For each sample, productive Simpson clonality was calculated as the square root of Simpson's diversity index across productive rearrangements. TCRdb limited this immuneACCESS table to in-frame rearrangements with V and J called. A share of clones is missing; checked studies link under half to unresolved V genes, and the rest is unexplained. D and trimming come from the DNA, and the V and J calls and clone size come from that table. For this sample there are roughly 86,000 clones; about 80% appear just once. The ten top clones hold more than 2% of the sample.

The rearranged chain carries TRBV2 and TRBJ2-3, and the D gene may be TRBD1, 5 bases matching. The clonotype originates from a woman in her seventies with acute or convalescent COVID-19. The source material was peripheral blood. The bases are TGTGCCAGCAGGACAGATTCCACAGATACGCAGTATTTT. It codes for CASRTDSTDTQYF.